This TCR beta chain was identified during a study of shared clonotypes between healthy human individuals. CDR3 length equals 13 residues. Germline V gives CDR1 SGHDT, CDR2 YYEEEE. The V end was cut by 2 bases, the J end by 5 bases, with 10 bases between. Using immunoSEQ multiplex PCR, the repertoire was profiled, and TCRdb retains in-frame clones only, with some absent. This table holds roughly 2 million clones, 95% found once. The receptor comes from a man aged 18 to 29 in good health. The genes are TRBV5-6 and TRBJ1-1; D gene unclear. The sequencing input was naive CD4+ T cells sorted from blood. The subset is: CD45RA+ positively selected. The CDR3 bases are TGTGCCAGCAGCTTAATGACGGGAACTGAAGCTTTCTTT. Translation gives CASSLMTGTEAFF.